The 16 T cell receptor beta chains given below trace back to one sample, sequenced in a study of radiotherapy plus CTLA-4 blockade in lung cancer. Only in-frame clones appear in the TCRdb table, and some are missing; sequencing was by immunoSEQ multiplex PCR. The repertoire includes about 62,000 clones, around 69% of them detected once, and 2.5% to 3.5% sits in the top ten. Here the sequenced sample was peripheral blood, taken from a patient treated with radiotherapy plus ipilimumab. These TCRs come from a human donor with non-small cell lung cancer who had a complete response to radiotherapy plus ipilimumab.

This chain connects TRBV5-1 to TRBJ2-1, with 9 bases that match TRBD2. This CDR3 region has 15 residues. V lost 4 bases to trimming and J lost 4 bases; unmatched junction nucleotides: 6. Germline V lookup: CDR1 SGHRS, CDR2 YFSETQ. The CDR3 region has the DNA TGCGCCAGCAGCAACCCTAGCGGGACGTACAATGAGCAGTTCTTC. This sequence encodes CASSNPSGTYNEQFF. Variable domain in full (rest from reference TRBV5-1 and TRBJ2-1): KAGVTQTPRYLIKTRGQQVTLSCSPISGHRSVSWYQQTPGQGLQFLFEYFSETQRNKGNFPGRFSGRQFSNSRSEMNVSTLELGDSALYLCASSNPSGTYNEQFFGPGTRLTVL.

This clone was recorded once. V and J are TRBV7-9 and TRBJ1-2, with TRBD1 matching 9 bases. CDR1 and CDR2 (germline): SEHNR, FQNEAQ (reference sequence). The CDR3 extends over 14 amino acids. Trimming at V came to 4 bases and at J to 8 bases, leaving 8 bases not matched to a gene. This CDR3 is CASSSTGGRGGYTF. The DNA of the CDR3 is TGTGCCAGCAGCTCTACAGGGGGCCGGGGCGGCTACACCTTC.

The CDR3 DNA sequence: TGTGCCAGCAGCCACCGCGAAAAAAGCGAGACCCAGTACTTC. It codes for CASSHREKSETQYF. V is TRBV7-9 and J is TRBJ2-5, with no clear D. This CDR3 is built from 14 residues. Germline CDR1 is SEHNR and CDR2 is FQNEAQ (reference sequence). Trimming shortened V by 5 bases and J by 5 bases, and 15 bases separated the two germline ends.

V gene TRBV7-2 combines with J gene TRBJ2-7; 9 nucleotides line up with TRBD2. The CDR3 spans 15 residues. Germline V lookup: CDR1 SGHTA, CDR2 FQGNSA. Trimming cost V 5 bases and J 4 bases; bases outside gene matches: 9. The CDR3 DNA reads TGTGCCAGCAGCCCCCGGGGTAGCGGGAGTTACGAGCAGTACTTC. Translation gives CASSPRGSGSYEQYF.

V gene TRBV6-1 combines with J gene TRBJ2-7, with TRBD2 matching 8 bases. The germline V gene has CDR1 MNHNS and CDR2 SASEGT. The CDR3 has 15 amino acids. V dropped 2 bases and J dropped 5; count of bases not matched to a gene: 8. The CDR3 loop is CASSEWGGRSHEQYF. DNA of the CDR3: TGTGCCAGCAGTGAATGGGGCGGGAGGAGTCACGAGCAGTACTTC.

For this clone: Relative to the germline gene, one junction end is altered; a read error may explain this. The rearrangement uses TRBV5-1 and TRBJ2-1, with D possibly matching TRBD2 (5 bases). Per germline, CDR1 SGHRS and CDR2 YFSETQ. CDR3 length equals 15 residues. The CDR3, as DNA: TGCGCCAGCAGCTACAACTGGGAGCTATACAATGGGCAGTTCTTC. Amino acids: CASSYNWELYNGQFF.

The rearrangement uses TRBV30 and TRBJ1-2; perhaps TRBD1 as D (6 bases). Trimming removed 3 bases at V and 4 bases at J, with 18 bases between. The V gene's germline CDR1 is GTSNPN and CDR2 SVGIG (reference sequence). The CDR3 runs to 15 residues. CDR3 DNA: TGTGCCTGGAGAACGCCCCGCCAGGGGAGCTATGGCTACACCTTC. This sequence encodes CAWRTPRQGSYGYTF.

The V and J genes are TRBV29-1 and TRBJ1-2, with 9 bases identical to TRBD1. The CDR3 totals 15 residues. CDR1 SQVTM and CDR2 ANQGSEA come from the germline V gene. After removal of 6 bases from V and 6 bases from J, the junction contained 14 bases not matched to a gene. CDR3 DNA sequence: TGCAGCGTAGCGCTGAGGGGACAGGGATTCCATGGCTACACCTTC. Amino acids: CSVALRGQGFHGYTF.

This clone appeared a few times. The V and J genes are TRBV4-1 and TRBJ2-7, with D possibly being TRBD2 (7 bases). CDR1 is MGHRA and CDR2 is YSYEKL in the germline V gene. Trimming shortened V by 3 bases and J by 2 bases, and 14 bases separated the two germline ends. The CDR3 contains 15 residues. The CDR3 loop reads CASSQVRGAAYEQYF. CDR3 DNA: TGCGCCAGCAGCCAGGTCCGGGGGGCGGCCTACGAGCAGTACTTC.

Concerning this clone itself: Other nucleotide sequences from this sample produce the same CDR3. The genes are TRBV28 and TRBJ1-2, with 8 bases identical to TRBD1. V shed 6 bases, J shed 4 bases, and the junction held 13 bases outside the gene matches. There are 16 residues in the CDR3. Germline CDR1 is MDHEN and CDR2 is SYDVKM. The CDR3 DNA sequence: TGTGCCAGCAGCTTAGGTCAGGGGGCCTTGGGCTATGGCTACACCTTC. Amino acid sequence: CASSLGQGALGYGYTF.

The rearrangement uses TRBV19 and TRBJ1-2, with a tentative D call TRBD1 (5 bases). Trimming shortened V by 5 bases and J by 9 bases, and 19 bases separated the two germline ends. Looked up from germline, CDR1 is LNHDA and CDR2 is SQIVND (reference sequence). This CDR3 has 14 amino acids. The CDR3 loop is CASSYPDGGERYTF. In DNA, the CDR3 is TGTGCCAGTAGTTACCCAGACGGGGGAGAGCGCTACACCTTC.

The genes are TRBV10-3 and TRBJ1-5, with 8 bases lining up with TRBD1. CDR1 is ENHRY, CDR2 SYGVKD, per germline. V dropped 8 bases and J dropped 4; count of bases not matched to a gene: 7. This CDR3 has 14 residues. As DNA, the CDR3 is TGTGCCATCCAAAGACAGGGGCAAAATCAGCCCCAGCATTTT. Its translation: CAIQRQGQNQPQHF.

The chain employs TRBV11-2 and TRBJ2-5, with 8 nucleotides matching TRBD1. CDR3 size: 15 residues. V shed 5 bases and J 1 base; nucleotides not matched to a gene: 6. The germline V gene encodes CDR1 SGHAT and CDR2 FQNNGV. The DNA of the CDR3 is TGTGCCAGCAGCCCGCGACAGGGGCCCCAAGAGACCCAGTACTTC. Protein sequence: CASSPRQGPQETQYF. The whole variable domain, remainder taken from reference TRBV11-2 and TRBJ2-5, is EAGVAQSPRYKIIEKRQSVAFWCNPISGHATLYWYQQILGQGPKLLIQFQNNGVVDDSQLPKDRFSAERLKGVDSTLKIQPAKLEDSAVYLCASSPRQGPQETQYFGPGTRLLVL.

This sequence joins TRBV15 and TRBJ2-7, with TRBD1 identical over 7 bases. The CDR3 covers 15 residues. V lost 1 base and J lost 9; bases outside the gene matches: 12. Germline CDR1 and CDR2: LNHNV and YYDKDF (reference sequence). The CDR3 here is CATSRVRGTGSGQYF. CDR3 coding DNA: TGTGCCACCAGCAGAGTCAGGGGGACGGGGAGCGGGCAGTACTTC. Looking up the rest from reference TRBV15 and TRBJ2-7 gives the full variable domain: DAMVIQNPRYQVTQFGKPVTLSCSQTLNHNVMYWYQQKSSQAPKLLFHYYDKDFNNEADTPDNFQSRRPNTSFCFLDIRSPGLGDTAMYLCATSRVRGTGSGQYFGPGTRLTVT.

V gene TRBV7-2 combines with J gene TRBJ2-1, with 11 bases fitting TRBD2. V shed 2 bases, J shed 2 bases, and the junction held 8 bases outside the gene matches. Germline values: CDR1 SGHTA, CDR2 FQGNSA. This CDR3 has 18 amino acids. The CDR3 DNA follows: TGTGCCAGCAGCTTACTAGGACTTAGCGGGGGGGCCTACAATGAGCAGTTCTTC. It specifies CASSLLGLSGGAYNEQFF.

This clone showed up many times. V gene TRBV19 combines with J gene TRBJ2-1; D perhaps matches TRBD2 (5 bases). The CDR3 has 13 amino acids. Trimming removed 4 bases at V and 7 bases at J, with 11 bases between. Germline V gene sequence: CDR1 LNHDA, CDR2 SQIVND (reference sequence). The CDR3, as DNA: TGTGCCAGTAGTAGTGTCTCGGGGAATGAGCAGTTCTTC. Its protein product is CASSSVSGNEQFF. Drawing the rest from reference TRBV19 and TRBJ2-1, the complete variable domain is DGGITQSPKYLFRKEGQNVTLSCEQNLNHDAMYWYRQDPGQGLRLIYYSQIVNDFQKGDIAEGYSVSREKKESFPLTVTSAQKNPTAFYLCASSSVSGNEQFFGPGTRLTVL.